This T cell receptor beta chain was sequenced in a study of identical twins. Findings and caveats of the study: Low generation-probability sequences were in excess among twin-shared out-of-frame alpha sequences. Abundant beta clonotypes from cord blood had fewer insertions, unlike memory repertoires, which showed none.

CDR3 size: 14 residues. Germline V gene data show CDR1 as MNHEY and CDR2 as SVGAGI. V lost 0 bases to trimming and J lost 4 bases, with 8 bases between them. This clonotype was found a few times. Its target is not known. MiXCR, applied by TCRdb to the 5' RACE reads, yields one record per CDR3 protein. This sample has roughly 690,000 distinct CDR3 sequences, with over 20% found just once. The same data also went into a second study, on T cells expressing NK-cell markers. From that report: The authors applied an anti-gamma-delta TCR antibody in several experiments, and it restricted sorting to alpha-beta TCR T cells.

This sequence originates from a young woman in good health. V usage is TRBV6-5 and J usage is TRBJ2-3; no clear D. Sequenced material: PBMCs. This CDR3 is CASSYSTRADTQYF. CDR3 sequence (DNA): TGTGCCAGCAGTTACTCCACACGGGCAGATACGCAGTATTTT.